The 32 T cell receptor beta chains below were found in one sample sequenced in a study of cytomegalovirus exposure and HLA in healthy donors. PCR primers comprised 60 Vbeta and 13 Jbeta primers. Generated by immunoSEQ multiplex PCR, the TCRdb table keeps only in-frame clones and is missing some. The repertoire consists of 150,000 to 200,000 clones, with approximately 88% occurring once and the leading ten covering 1.5%. Sample: PBMCs. These receptors were collected from a young woman in good health and CMV-seronegative.

The CDR3 loop reads CASSLGGSGGNEQFF. The CDR3 region has the DNA TGCGCCAGCAGCTTGGGAGGTAGCGGGGGCAATGAGCAGTTCTTC. The chain carries TRBV5-1 and TRBJ2-1; 9 nucleotides align to TRBD2. Germline V gives CDR1 SGHRS, CDR2 YFSETQ. This CDR3 region has 15 residues. Trimming took 0 bases from V and 6 from J; bases not matched to a gene: 4.

This sequence joins TRBV9 and TRBJ2-5; D remains ambiguous. Judging by the DNA end, TRBJ2-7 fits better; the J call may be wrong. From germline, CDR1 is SGDLS and CDR2 YYNGEE. The CDR3 totals 12 residues. The CDR3 DNA is TGTGCCAGCAGCGTATCAGACTACGAGCAGTACTTC. It codes for CASSVSDYEQYF.

V and J are TRBV10-2 and TRBJ1-5; D possibly corresponds to TRBD1 (5 bases). V dropped 10 bases and J dropped 0 bases, with 13 bases sitting between them. This CDR3 is built from 14 residues. Germline-derived CDR1 and CDR2 are WSHSY and SAAADI. CDR3 residues: CATGGGDSNQPQHF. The CDR3 region has the DNA TGCGCCACGGGCGGGGGAGATAGCAATCAGCCCCAGCATTTT.

The chain links TRBV2 to TRBJ2-2; 11 bases are a match to TRBD1. V was clipped by 4 bases and J by 8 bases; unmatched bases: 3. CDR3 length equals 14 residues. Germline CDR1 reads SNHLY; CDR2 reads FYNNEI. Here the CDR3 reads CASSGDRGAGELFF. In nucleotides, the CDR3 is TGTGCCAGCAGTGGGGACAGGGGGGCTGGGGAGCTGTTTTTT.

This clone was detected once. This chain uses TRBV2 with TRBJ1-1; TRBD1 agrees at 9 bases. Germline V gene sequence: CDR1 SNHLY, CDR2 FYNNEI. The CDR3 is made up of 13 amino acids. V lost 5 bases, J lost 4 bases, and 2 bases stayed unmatched. This CDR3 reads CASSPTGGTEAFF. Here the CDR3 DNA reads TGTGCCAGCAGTCCGACAGGGGGCACTGAAGCTTTCTTT.

The CDR3 reads CASRASGGAYEQYF. The DNA for the CDR3 is TGTGCCAGCAGGGCTAGCGGGGGGGCTTACGAGCAGTACTTC. The gene calls are TRBV28 and TRBJ2-7; the match to TRBD2 covers 12 bases. V dropped 6 bases and J dropped 4; count of bases not matched to a gene: 4. Looked up from germline, CDR1 is MDHEN and CDR2 is SYDVKM. The CDR3 contains 14 residues.

The table lists this clone with a count of one. The sample contains more than one DNA sequence encoding this CDR3. This chain joins TRBV11-3 and TRBJ2-7; D remains unclear. Germline lookup yields CDR1 SGHNT and CDR2 YENEEA. This CDR3 comprises 11 residues. The V end lost 1 base, the J end lost 6 bases, and 4 bases lay between the germline ends. Here the CDR3 DNA reads TGTGCCAGCAGCTTAGGTAGCGAGCAGTACTTC. Its protein is CASSLGSEQYF.

The chain recombines TRBV4-1 with TRBJ1-4; 8 bases line up with TRBD1. This CDR3 is 15 amino acids long. J gave up 8 bases and V 1 base, and 6 bases lay outside the gene matches. Per germline, CDR1 MGHRA and CDR2 YSYEKL. CDR3 residues: CASSQVWTGFEKLFF. For the CDR3, the DNA is TGCGCCAGCAGCCAAGTGTGGACAGGGTTCGAAAAACTGTTTTTT.

The chain combines TRBV13 with TRBJ2-2; D might be TRBD2 (5 bases). Deletions cut 5 bases from V and 7 bases from J, with 11 bases between. The CDR3 consists of 13 residues. The germline V gene encodes CDR1 PRHDT and CDR2 FYEKMQ (reference sequence). CDR3 DNA: TGTGCCAGCAGCCCCTCGGGGAGCGGGGAGCTGTTTTTT. It codes for CASSPSGSGELFF.

V gene TRBV6-4 combines with J gene TRBJ2-2; a weak D match, TRBD1 (6 bases). Trimming removed 2 bases from V and 8 bases from J, with 9 bases in between. The CDR3 covers 13 residues. Germline V gene lookup returns CDR1 MRHNA and CDR2 SNTAGT. DNA of the CDR3: TGTGCCAGCAGTGACGAGGACAGTGGGGAGCTGTTTTTT. Protein sequence: CASSDEDSGELFF.

The genes are TRBV28 and TRBJ1-1; the match to TRBD1 covers 7 bases. The germline gives CDR1 MDHEN, CDR2 SYDVKM. The length of the CDR3 is 13 residues. V lost 7 bases to trimming and J lost 1 base; unmatched junction nucleotides: 3. CDR3 bases: TGTGCCAGCACAAGACAGGGGAACACTGAAGCTTTCTTT. Protein sequence: CASTRQGNTEAFF.

V usage is TRBV25-1 and J usage is TRBJ1-3; no firm D call. The CDR3 runs 16 residues. Looked up from germline, CDR1 is MGHDK and CDR2 is SYGVNS. The V end lost 4 bases, the J end lost 0 bases, and 13 bases lay between the germline ends. CDR3 sequence (DNA): TGTGCCAGCAGTGGCCGTCGCGCGAGCTCTGGAAACACCATATATTTT. As protein: CASSGRRASSGNTIYF.

The V and J genes are TRBV18 and TRBJ1-5; D not resolved. V lost 3 bases and J lost 1, with 10 bases in between. The CDR3 is 15 amino acids. Germline V gives CDR1 KGHSH, CDR2 LQKENI. In nucleotides, the CDR3 is TGTGCCAGCTCACCGCTAAGGGAGAGCAATCAGCCCCAGCATTTT. Encoded protein: CASSPLRESNQPQHF.

This rearrangement joins TRBV15 to TRBJ2-1; maybe TRBD1 (6 bases). Looked up from germline, CDR1 is LNHNV and CDR2 is YYDKDF (reference sequence). The CDR3 is made up of 15 amino acids. Trimming took off 0 bases at V and 3 bases at J, with 9 bases between the two ends. CDR3 protein: CATSRDSDSYNEQFF. The CDR3 bases are TGTGCCACCAGCAGAGACTCGGACAGCTACAATGAGCAGTTCTTC.

There are a few counts of this clone. The chain is built from TRBV28 and TRBJ2-7; 7 bases line up with TRBD1. V dropped 6 bases and J dropped 5; count of bases not matched to a gene: 7. The CDR3 extends over 13 amino acids. Germline CDR1 and CDR2: MDHEN and SYDVKM. CDR3 residues: CASSPHDRDEQYF. The CDR3 DNA is TGTGCCAGCAGCCCCCACGACAGGGACGAGCAGTACTTC.

This chain links TRBV19 with TRBJ1-1; perhaps TRBD1 as D (6 bases). The CDR3 runs 12 residues. From germline, CDR1 is LNHDA and CDR2 SQIVND (reference sequence). Trimming cost V 8 bases and J 5 bases, with 12 bases left between them. CDR3 region: CASSQGRTEAFF. The CDR3 nucleotides are TGTGCCAGTTCACAGGGTCGAACTGAAGCTTTCTTT.

The V call is TRBV30, the J call TRBJ2-2; 7 bases align to TRBD1. The CDR3 spans 13 residues. Germline V gene sequence: CDR1 GTSNPN, CDR2 SVGIG (reference sequence). V gave up 4 bases and J gave up 5 bases; unmatched junction bases: 4. CDR3 bases: TGTGCCTGGAAAGACAGGGCTACCGGGGAGCTGTTTTTT. This encodes CAWKDRATGELFF.

The V call is TRBV28, the J call TRBJ2-1; a weak D match, TRBD2 (6 bases). Germline V gene sequence: CDR1 MDHEN, CDR2 SYDVKM. V was clipped by 7 bases and J by 3 bases, with 22 bases between them. This CDR3 comprises 17 residues. This CDR3 is CASITTPGGRGYNEQFF. In DNA form, the CDR3 reads TGTGCCAGCATCACCACTCCCGGGGGACGGGGCTACAATGAGCAGTTCTTC.

In this sample, this clone turned up a few times. An end of the junction does not agree with germline; a read error may underlie this. This rearrangement joins TRBV7-9 to TRBJ1-2, with unresolved D. The germline V gene encodes CDR1 SEHNR and CDR2 FQNEAQ (reference sequence). This CDR3 spans 16 amino acids. CDR3 amino acids: CSSSPETQITNYGYTF. CDR3 nucleotides: TGTTCCAGCAGCCCTGAGACACAAATTACTAACTATGGCTACACCTTC.

This clone has more than one count but fewer than ten. The rearrangement joins TRBV7-9 to TRBJ2-3, with D maybe TRBD1 (6 bases). V shed 9 bases and J shed 0 bases, with 19 bases lying between them. Germline CDR1 SEHNR, CDR2 FQNEAQ (reference sequence). The CDR3 is 16 amino acids. This CDR3 reads CASITRDTYSTDTQYF. The DNA of the CDR3 is TGTGCCAGTATAACGAGGGACACCTATAGCACAGATACGCAGTATTTT. Based on the CDR3 plus reference TRBV7-9 and TRBJ2-3, the full variable domain is DTGVSQNPRHKITKRGQNVTFRCDPISEHNRLYWYRQTLGQGPEFLTYFQNEAQLEKSRLLSDRFSAERPKGSFSTLEIQRTEQGDSAMYLCASITRDTYSTDTQYFGPGTRLTVL.

The J gene is TRBJ2-5, the V gene TRBV6-5, with a weak D call TRBD2 (5 bases). The CDR3 is 13 amino acids. Germline loops: CDR1 MNHEY, CDR2 SVGAGI. Trimming cost V 2 bases and J 7 bases, with 11 bases left between them. CDR3 DNA: TGTGCCAGCAGTTACCTAGGGAGTGGGACCCAGTACTTC. Its translation: CASSYLGSGTQYF.

The chain uses TRBV6-7 and TRBJ2-6; TRBD1 is a possible D gene (6 bases). TRBV6-7 is an ORF; its function is uncertain. The CDR3 has 15 residues. V was shortened by 8 bases and J by 0 bases, with 11 bases between the two germline ends. The CDR3 sequence: CASPRDNSGANVLTF. The CDR3 DNA reads TGTGCCAGCCCGAGGGACAACTCTGGGGCCAACGTCCTGACTTTC.

This clone is a singleton in its sample. The rearrangement uses TRBV9 and TRBJ2-3, with TRBD1 matching 7 bases. The CDR3 consists of 16 residues. V lost 0 bases, J lost 1 base, and 5 bases stayed unmatched. Germline values: CDR1 SGDLS, CDR2 YYNGEE. The CDR3 loop reads CASSVASGQGTDTQYF. CDR3 DNA: TGTGCCAGCAGCGTAGCCTCAGGACAGGGCACAGATACGCAGTATTTT.

This clone was observed a few times. The rearrangement uses TRBV29-1 and TRBJ1-1; D may be TRBD1 (5 bases). The CDR3 totals 15 residues. Trimming shortened V by 2 bases and J by 1 base, and 14 bases separated the two germline ends. Germline values: CDR1 SQVTM, CDR2 ANQGSEA. The CDR3 is CSVESLYRKNTEAFF. The CDR3 bases are TGCAGCGTTGAATCGCTTTACAGGAAGAACACTGAAGCTTTCTTT.

Only one count was recorded for this clone. The rearrangement uses TRBV9 and TRBJ2-2; 11 bases are shared with TRBD2. Germline loops: CDR1 SGDLS, CDR2 YYNGEE. This CDR3 is built from 17 residues. The junction had 8 bases not matched to a gene; V was cut back by 4 bases and J by 3 bases. CDR3 bases: TGTGCCAGCAGCCACACTAGCGGGGGCCCCTACACCGGGGAGCTGTTTTTT. It codes for CASSHTSGGPYTGELFF.

The chain has TRBV11-2 and TRBJ2-7; 8 positions match TRBD2. Germline V gene data show CDR1 as SGHAT and CDR2 as FQNNGV. With V trimmed by 5 bases and J by 6 bases, 9 bases remained unmatched. The CDR3 is 14 residues long. For the CDR3, the DNA is TGTGCCAGCAGCCCACAGGGACTAGGGGGCGAGCAGTACTTC. Residues: CASSPQGLGGEQYF.

The V and J genes are TRBV28 and TRBJ1-6; D is perhaps TRBD1 (6 bases). Germline-derived CDR1 and CDR2 are MDHEN and SYDVKM. V was cut by 6 bases and J by 9 bases, with 15 bases left in between. The CDR3 contains 14 residues. DNA for the CDR3: TGTGCCAGCAGATCCCAGGGGATGGGTTCACCCCTCCACTTT. It translates to CASRSQGMGSPLHF. The complete variable domain, with remaining parts taken from reference TRBV28 and TRBJ1-6, reads DVKVTQSSRYLVKRTGEKVFLECVQDMDHENMFWYRQDPGLGLRLIYFSYDVKMKEKGDIPEGYSVSREKKERFSLILESASTNQTSMYLCASRSQGMGSPLHFGNGTRLTVT.

This rearrangement joins TRBV19 to TRBJ1-1; D is ambiguous. This CDR3 is 16 amino acids long. Trimming cost V 3 bases and J 4 bases, with 18 bases left between them. CDR1 and CDR2 (germline): LNHDA, SQIVND (reference sequence). Written as DNA, the CDR3 is TGTGCCAGTAGTATCCTACGCCAAGTGAGTCGCACTGAAGCTTTCTTT. It codes for CASSILRQVSRTEAFF.

This clone was observed a single time. V and J are TRBV6-5 and TRBJ1-2; 10 nucleotides agree with TRBD1. Trimming took 6 bases from V and 8 from J; bases not matched to a gene: 9. CDR1 and CDR2 (germline): MNHEY, SVGAGI. The CDR3 is 14 amino acids. The chain's CDR3 is CASRPGQGPSGYTF. As DNA, the CDR3 is TGTGCCAGCAGACCGGGACAGGGGCCCTCGGGCTACACCTTC.

The J gene is TRBJ2-5, the V gene TRBV6-1; D unresolved. This CDR3 has 14 amino acids. In germline, CDR1 is MNHNS, CDR2 SASEGT. Between the trimmed V and J ends, which lost 3 bases and 2 bases, there was a span of 10 bases. This chain's CDR3 is CASSEGRNQETQYF. As DNA, the CDR3 is TGTGCCAGCAGTGAGGGCCGGAATCAAGAGACCCAGTACTTC.

The V gene is TRBV28, the J gene TRBJ1-2, with D possibly TRBD1 on 5 matching bases. With 6 bases removed from V and 2 bases from J, the gap between germline ends came to 13 bases. The CDR3 has 14 amino acids. Germline-derived CDR1 and CDR2 are MDHEN and SYDVKM. CDR3 DNA: TGTGCCAGCAGCTCCGGGACTGGGAACTATGGCTACACCTTC. The encoded protein is CASSSGTGNYGYTF.

Only one count was recorded for this clone. The CDR3: CAWSNSDFLNTEAFF. For the CDR3, the DNA is TGTGCCTGGAGTAACTCGGACTTTCTGAACACTGAAGCTTTCTTT. The chain has TRBV30 and TRBJ1-1; D call uncertain. There are 15 residues in the CDR3. V was trimmed by 2 bases and J by 0 bases, leaving 13 bases between them. CDR1 and CDR2 (germline): GTSNPN, SVGIG (reference sequence).